Listed here are 30 T cell receptor beta chains from one sample, sequenced in a study of blood T cell repertoires in COVID-19. Clones were sequenced by immunoSEQ multiplex PCR, and TCRdb holds only the in-frame ones, with some missing. The data show approximately 220,000 clones, roughly 89% seen once. The sample was PBMCs or T cells enriched from blood (not recorded which). These receptors originate from a woman aged 35 to 49 with acute COVID-19.

V is TRBV13 and J is TRBJ1-1; 10 bases match TRBD1. Germline V CDR1 and CDR2: PRHDT, FYEKMQ (reference sequence). There are 13 residues in the CDR3. V was pared by 6 bases and J by 10 bases, with 8 bases of the junction left unmatched. The CDR3: CASRGQGSPLAFF. In nucleotides, the CDR3 is TGTGCCAGCAGGGGACAGGGGTCCCCCCTAGCTTTCTTT.

The rearrangement joins TRBV5-1 to TRBJ2-2; 12 bases agree with TRBD1. CDR1 is SGHRS, CDR2 YFSETQ, per germline. CDR3 length: 17 residues. V gave up 2 bases and J gave up 0 bases; unmatched junction bases: 2. The CDR3 is CASSFRDRGPNTGELFF. The CDR3 DNA reads TGCGCCAGCAGCTTCCGGGACAGGGGGCCGAACACCGGGGAGCTGTTTTTT.

The J gene is TRBJ2-7, the V gene TRBV7-9, with 12 bases matching TRBD2. The V gene end was trimmed by 2 bases and the J gene end by 2 bases; junction bases not matched to a gene: 1. The CDR3 sequence is 15 residues long. Germline CDR1 SEHNR, CDR2 FQNEAQ (reference sequence). The CDR3 protein is CASSLTSGGTYEQYF. In DNA form, the CDR3 reads TGTGCCAGCAGCTTAACTAGCGGGGGGACCTACGAGCAGTACTTC.

In its sample, this clone was seen once. Other DNA sequences from this sample encode an identical CDR3 as well. The gene calls are TRBV27 and TRBJ1-1; the match to TRBD1 covers 10 bases. The CDR3 spans 14 residues. The V gene's germline CDR1 is MNHEY and CDR2 SMNVEV (reference sequence). Losses at the gene ends were 5 bases for V and 1 base for J; bases not matched to a gene: 1. Here the CDR3 DNA reads TGTGCCAGCAGTAGGACAGGGGGGAACACTGAAGCTTTCTTT. It codes for CASSRTGGNTEAFF.

The chain links TRBV29-1 to TRBJ1-2, with 8 bases lining up with TRBD1. The CDR3 spans 13 residues. J gave up 8 bases and V 7 bases, and 12 bases lay outside the gene matches. The germline V gene encodes CDR1 SQVTM and CDR2 ANQGSEA. The CDR3 nucleotides read TGCAGCGGCCTAGCTCCGACAGGGGACGGCTACACCTTC. Translating gives CSGLAPTGDGYTF.

CDR3 nucleotides: TGTGCCAGCAGTGAAAGTCTAGCGGGGACAACAAGCTCCTACAATGAGCAGTTCTTC. This gives the protein CASSESLAGTTSSYNEQFF. The J gene is TRBJ2-1, the V gene TRBV6-1, with 9 bases aligning to TRBD2. The V and J ends lost 2 bases and 0 bases, in that order; junction bases with no gene match: 11. This CDR3 is 19 amino acids long. Germline CDR1 MNHNS, CDR2 SASEGT.

The V call is TRBV6-2 or TRBV6-3, the J call TRBJ2-2, with D maybe TRBD2 (6 bases). V was trimmed by 1 base and J by 4 bases, leaving 10 bases between them. Germline-derived CDR1 and CDR2 are MNHEY and SVGEGT. The CDR3 contains 15 residues. This CDR3 is CASSYFGGSTGELFF. The CDR3 DNA sequence: TGTGCCAGCAGTTACTTTGGGGGGAGCACCGGGGAGCTGTTTTTT.

The chain recombines TRBV3-1 (or the pseudogene TRBV3-2) with TRBJ2-4; D is possibly TRBD2 (6 bases). V lost 2 bases, J lost 4 bases, and 15 bases lay in between. Germline V lookup: CDR1 LGHDT, CDR2 YNNKEL (reference sequence). The CDR3 extends over 16 amino acids. The DNA for the CDR3 is TGTGCCAGCAGCCAATTTCTACGCGGGGAAAAAAACATTCAGTACTTC. This sequence encodes CASSQFLRGEKNIQYF.

The J gene is TRBJ1-2, the V gene TRBV6-5; D may be TRBD1 (6 bases). Germline values: CDR1 MNHEY, CDR2 SVGAGI. V lost 6 bases and J 5 bases, leaving 16 bases between the germline ends. This CDR3 spans 14 amino acids. CDR3 bases: TGTGCCAGCAGGAACCAGGGGCAGGGGTATGGCTACACCTTC. Its protein is CASRNQGQGYGYTF.

The CDR3, as DNA: TGTGCCAGCAGTTACTCCCGGGACAGTCAATCCTACGAGCAGTACTTC. It encodes CASSYSRDSQSYEQYF. This chain uses TRBV6-6 with TRBJ2-7; 7 bases are a match to TRBD1. In germline, CDR1 is MNHNY, CDR2 SVGAGI (reference sequence). The CDR3 loop spans 16 amino acids. V lost 0 bases to trimming and J lost 1 base; unmatched junction nucleotides: 6.

The chain is built from TRBV4-3 and TRBJ1-1; the D is unclear. The CDR3 sequence is 15 residues long. CDR1 LGHNA and CDR2 YSLEER come from the germline V gene. The germline V and J ends were trimmed by 3 bases and 1 base, with 12 bases remaining between them. The CDR3: CASSQGPQTNTEAFF. As DNA, the CDR3 is TGCGCCAGCAGCCAGGGCCCACAGACGAACACTGAAGCTTTCTTT.

The chain has TRBV11-2 and TRBJ1-1; D gene unclear. CDR1 is SGHAT, CDR2 FQNNGV, per germline. The CDR3 has 14 amino acids. V lost 5 bases and J lost 1, with 11 bases in between. The CDR3 protein is CASSAREWNTEAFF. CDR3 bases: TGTGCCAGCAGCGCCCGAGAGTGGAACACTGAAGCTTTCTTT.

This sequence joins TRBV5-8 and TRBJ1-1, with D tentatively TRBD1 (6 bases). The CDR3 covers 16 residues. Looked up from germline, CDR1 is SGHTS and CDR2 is YDEGEE. V was trimmed by 2 bases and J by 1 base, leaving 15 bases between them. CDR3 in amino acids: CASSFGLRGPNTEAFF. The DNA of the CDR3 is TGTGCCAGCAGCTTTGGGTTGCGGGGGCCGAACACTGAAGCTTTCTTT.

V usage is TRBV21-1 and J usage is TRBJ1-2; the table's D call TRBD1 went unverified against the DNA. TRBV21-1 represents a pseudogene. The CDR3 has 15 amino acids. CDR3 residues: CASTVPGQNNYGYTF. The CDR3 DNA sequence: TGTGCCAGCACCGTCCCGGGACAGAATAACTATGGCTACACCTTC.

This clone appeared a single time. V usage is TRBV2 and J usage is TRBJ1-5; tentatively, D is TRBD1 (6 bases). Trimming cost V 8 bases and J 3 bases, with 20 bases left between them. This CDR3 contains 16 residues. The germline gives CDR1 SNHLY, CDR2 FYNNEI. The chain's CDR3 is CASEEELGGFNQPQHF. The CDR3 DNA sequence: TGTGCCAGCGAGGAGGAGTTAGGGGGATTCAATCAGCCCCAGCATTTT.

This clone was seen a handful of times. V usage is TRBV18 and J usage is TRBJ1-1; possibly TRBD1 for D (6 bases). The germline gives CDR1 KGHSH, CDR2 LQKENI. The CDR3 extends over 15 amino acids. The V and J ends lost 0 bases and 5 bases respectively, with 13 bases between them. The CDR3 DNA reads as TGTGCCAGCTCACCACCCAATTACAGGGAAACTGAAGCTTTCTTT. It codes for CASSPPNYRETEAFF.

The rearrangement uses TRBV12-3 or TRBV12-4 and TRBJ2-7, with 7 bases that match TRBD1. Trimming removed 7 bases from V and 2 bases from J; junction bases left unmatched: 2. This CDR3 contains 12 residues. CDR3 coding DNA: TGTGCCAGCAAGCAGGGGGCCTACGAGCAGTACTTC. Residues: CASKQGAYEQYF.

The CDR3 reads CASRAGLLGGETQYF. The DNA of the CDR3 is TGTGCCAGCAGGGCAGGACTACTCGGGGGAGAGACCCAGTACTTC. The chain couples TRBV2 to TRBJ2-5; possibly TRBD2 for D (6 bases). V was shortened by 6 bases and J by 4 bases, with 18 bases between the two germline ends. The CDR3 runs to 15 residues. Germline values: CDR1 SNHLY, CDR2 FYNNEI. The full variable domain, in which reference TRBV2 and TRBJ2-5 provide the parts outside the CDR3, is EPEVTQTPSHQVTQMGQEVILRCVPISNHLYFYWYRQILGQKVEFLVSFYNNEISEKSEIFDDQFSVERPDGSNFTLKIRSTKLEDSAMYFCASRAGLLGGETQYFGPGTRLLVL.

The sample holds one count of this clone. The genes are TRBV25-1 and TRBJ1-1, with a tentative D call TRBD1 (5 bases). Germline assignment: CDR1 MGHDK and CDR2 SYGVNS. The V and J ends lost 6 bases and 10 bases respectively, with 12 bases between them. The CDR3 has 11 residues. This chain's CDR3 is CASSDSYRAFF. In nucleotides, the CDR3 is TGTGCCAGCAGCGACAGTTATCGAGCTTTCTTT.

The CDR3 here is CASSLGHQQSSYNSPLHF. The CDR3 nucleotides are TGTGCCAGCTCACTTGGACATCAACAAAGCTCCTATAATTCACCCCTCCACTTT. The genes are TRBV18 and TRBJ1-6; D possibly corresponds to TRBD1 (5 bases). V dropped 4 bases and J dropped 0 bases, with 16 bases sitting between them. The CDR3 runs to 18 residues. The V gene's germline CDR1 is KGHSH and CDR2 LQKENI.

The chain has TRBV19 and TRBJ1-2, with D tentatively TRBD1 (6 bases). The V end was cut by 5 bases, the J end by 14 bases, with 18 bases between. This CDR3 has 12 residues. Germline assignment: CDR1 LNHDA and CDR2 SQIVND (reference sequence). The CDR3 coding sequence is TGTGCCAGTAGTCTTAGGTGGGACACGCAGACCTTC. As protein: CASSLRWDTQTF. The variable domain in full, with the rest retrieved from reference TRBV19 and TRBJ1-2, is DGGITQSPKYLFRKEGQNVTLSCEQNLNHDAMYWYRQDPGQGLRLIYYSQIVNDFQKGDIAEGYSVSREKKESFPLTVTSAQKNPTAFYLCASSLRWDTQTFGSGTRLTVV.

In nucleotides, the CDR3 is TGTGCCAGCAGTTTACAGGGGGCGCTGGCTAACTATGGCTACACCTTC. This encodes CASSLQGALANYGYTF. V gene TRBV28 combines with J gene TRBJ1-2, with TRBD1 matching over 8 bases. CDR3 length: 16 residues. Unmatched junction bases numbered 5, after V lost 2 bases and J lost 0 bases. Germline values: CDR1 MDHEN, CDR2 SYDVKM.

CDR3 bases: TGTGCCAGCAGCCAAAACAGGGGAATGAACACTGAAGCTTTCTTT. Protein product: CASSQNRGMNTEAFF. V is TRBV3-1 (or the pseudogene TRBV3-2) and J is TRBJ1-1, with 7 bases lining up with TRBD1. Germline CDR1 and CDR2: LGHDT and YNNKEL (reference sequence). V shed 2 bases and J 0 bases; nucleotides not matched to a gene: 3. This CDR3 has 15 residues.

For this clone: The sample holds other DNA sequences that translate to the same CDR3. V is TRBV5-1 and J is TRBJ1-2; 7 positions agree with TRBD1. V gave up 2 bases and J gave up 4 bases; unmatched junction bases: 2. Germline V gene lookup returns CDR1 SGHRS and CDR2 YFSETQ. The CDR3 extends over 13 amino acids. CDR3 bases: TGCGCCAGCAGCTTTCGACAGGGCTATGGCTACACCTTC. This translates into CASSFRQGYGYTF.

The chain is built from TRBV4-3 and TRBJ1-6; D is undetermined. Looked up from germline, CDR1 is LGHNA and CDR2 is YSLEER. The CDR3 has 14 amino acids. Trimming removed 1 base from V and 8 bases from J, with 9 bases in between. Here the CDR3 reads CASSQGARDSPLHF. CDR3 nucleotides: TGCGCCAGCAGCCAAGGGGCGCGGGATTCACCCCTCCACTTT.

CDR3 nucleotides: TGTGCCAGTAGTATAGGGGACAGACAAGCTTTCTTT. It encodes CASSIGDRQAFF. The chain uses TRBV19 and TRBJ1-1; 7 bases fit TRBD1. There are 12 residues in the CDR3. J gave up 9 bases and V 1 base, and 2 bases lay outside the gene matches. Germline V gene sequence: CDR1 LNHDA, CDR2 SQIVND (reference sequence). The full variable domain, with the rest looked up from reference TRBV19 and TRBJ1-1, is DGGITQSPKYLFRKEGQNVTLSCEQNLNHDAMYWYRQDPGQGLRLIYYSQIVNDFQKGDIAEGYSVSREKKESFPLTVTSAQKNPTAFYLCASSIGDRQAFFGQGTRLTVV.

V is TRBV4-3 and J is TRBJ1-2; no firm D call. CDR3 length: 14 residues. Trimming cost V 4 bases and J 5 bases, with 14 bases left between them. Germline CDR1 reads LGHNA; CDR2 reads YSLEER. The CDR3 DNA reads as TGCGCCAGCAGCCCGGAGAGTTCGGGTTATGGCTACACCTTC. It encodes CASSPESSGYGYTF.

V and J are TRBV2 and TRBJ1-5, with 8 bases identical to TRBD1. The CDR3 runs to 14 residues. Germline lookup yields CDR1 SNHLY and CDR2 FYNNEI. Losses at the gene ends were 5 bases for V and 7 bases for J; bases not matched to a gene: 7. CDR3: CASSPTGGVQPQHF. CDR3 bases: TGTGCCAGCAGTCCTACAGGGGGGGTACAGCCCCAGCATTTT.

The rearrangement joins TRBV18 to TRBJ1-3; possible D gene TRBD1, 5 bases. Trimming left V 0 bases short and J 1 base short, with 19 bases between. Germline V gives CDR1 KGHSH, CDR2 LQKENI. The CDR3 sequence is 19 residues long. Here the CDR3 DNA reads TGTGCCAGCTCACCACCGGGCAGGGAAAGGTTGTGGTCTGGAAACACCATATATTTT. Protein sequence: CASSPPGRERLWSGNTIYF.

This rearrangement joins TRBV6-5 to TRBJ1-1; D is undetermined. The ends were cut back, 10 bases at V and 4 bases at J, with 7 bases in the middle. The CDR3 is made up of 10 amino acids. Germline V CDR1 and CDR2: MNHEY, SVGAGI. The CDR3, as DNA: TGTGCCACACAGAGCACTGAAGCTTTCTTT. It encodes CATQSTEAFF.